What follows are 32 T cell receptor beta chains derived from one specimen sequenced in a study of T cells in Graves' hyperthyroidism and ophthalmopathy. Template material for amplifying TCR beta CDR3 regions consisted of RNA transcripts. The HTBI primer set was used in a first-round RT-PCR of the TCR CDR3. TCRdb independently ran MiXCR on the multiplex PCR reads; one entry per CDR3 protein. The sample includes roughly 360,000 distinct CDR3 sequences, 13% of them seen just once. The source material was blood. Receptors were obtained from a young man with Graves' hyperthyroidism that later progressed to Graves' ophthalmopathy.

This clonotype showed up many times. Its ends do not fully match the called genes, so a read error is possible. The chain links TRBV27 to TRBJ1-6; D perhaps matches TRBD1 (5 bases). This CDR3 is built from 16 residues. CDR1 and CDR2 (germline): MNHEY, SMNVEV (reference sequence). For the CDR3, the DNA is TGTACCAGCAGCCGCGGAACAACGAGGGGAAATTCACCCCTCCACTTT. Amino acid sequence: CTSSRGTTRGNSPLHF.

The chain carries TRBV6-1 and TRBJ1-2, with TRBD1 identical over 8 bases. Germline CDR1 is MNHNS and CDR2 is SASEGT. V trimming: 6 bases; J trimming: 1 base; junction bases outside the gene matches: 7. This CDR3 has 15 amino acids. CDR3 coding DNA: TGTGCCAGCAGGGACTCCACAGGGGGTAACTATGGCTACACCTTC. It yields the protein CASRDSTGGNYGYTF.

This clonotype was counted many times. The chain recombines TRBV7-9 with TRBJ2-5, with TRBD2 identical over 10 bases. Germline V lookup: CDR1 SEHNR, CDR2 FQNEAQ (reference sequence). The trim removed 6 bases at V and 5 bases at J, leaving 9 bases unmatched. This CDR3 region has 15 residues. The CDR3 DNA sequence: TGTGCCAGCAGGGGAGCGGGGGGGCTACTGGAGACCCAGTACTTC. Translation: CASRGAGGLLETQYF. Full variable domain (outside the CDR3, taken from reference TRBV7-9 and TRBJ2-5): DTGVSQNPRHKITKRGQNVTFRCDPISEHNRLYWYRQTLGQGPEFLTYFQNEAQLEKSRLLSDRFSAERPKGSFSTLEIQRTEQGDSAMYLCASRGAGGLLETQYFGPGTRLLVL.

This clonotype was seen repeatedly, ten times or more. The V and J genes are TRBV7-2 and TRBJ2-1, with 13 bases lining up with TRBD2. Germline trimming cut 3 bases from V and 6 bases from J; bases unmatched to any gene: 5. The CDR3 contains 16 residues. Germline V gene data show CDR1 as SGHTA and CDR2 as FQGNSA. The CDR3 region is CASSFRLAGGFNEQFF. In DNA, the CDR3 is TGTGCCAGCAGCTTCAGACTAGCGGGGGGATTCAATGAGCAGTTCTTC.

This clonotype has more than one count but fewer than ten. The chain is built from TRBV7-8 and TRBJ2-3, with 9 bases aligning to TRBD2. The trim removed 2 bases at V and 5 bases at J, leaving 5 bases unmatched. CDR3 length: 15 amino acids. Germline CDR1 and CDR2: SGHVS and FQNEAQ. For the CDR3, the DNA is TGTGCCAGCAGCTTAAGCGGGGGGCGGGGAGATACGCAGTATTTT. Amino acid sequence: CASSLSGGRGDTQYF.

The chain recombines TRBV7-2 with TRBJ1-1, with 9 positions matching TRBD1. The junction had 3 bases not matched to a gene; V was cut back by 4 bases and J by 0 bases. CDR3 length: 15 residues. Germline values: CDR1 SGHTA, CDR2 FQGNSA. This CDR3 reads CASSWDRALNTEAFF. CDR3 coding DNA: TGTGCCAGCAGCTGGGACAGGGCCCTGAACACTGAAGCTTTCTTT.

V is TRBV7-2 and J is TRBJ2-3; tentatively, D is TRBD2 (5 bases). The V gene lost 5 bases and the J gene lost 10 bases, with 10 bases spanning the gap. This CDR3 is 11 amino acids long. The germline gives CDR1 SGHTA, CDR2 FQGNSA. The CDR3: CASSPGIAQYF. The CDR3 DNA sequence: TGTGCCAGCAGCCCGGGAATTGCGCAGTATTTT.

This clonotype was seen many times. CDR3 region: CASRREGDTEAFF. In DNA, the CDR3 is TGTGCCAGCAGGAGGGAGGGGGATACTGAAGCTTTCTTT. This chain connects TRBV11-3 to TRBJ1-1; D might be TRBD1 (6 bases). The CDR3 runs 13 residues. Trimming took 6 bases from V and 5 from J, leaving 13 bases between them. The germline V gene has CDR1 SGHNT and CDR2 YENEEA.

This clonotype was counted at least ten times. The chain employs TRBV7-9 and TRBJ2-5; D unclear. Germline assignment: CDR1 SEHNR and CDR2 FQNEAQ (reference sequence). This CDR3 comprises 13 residues. Trimming pared 3 bases from V and 5 bases from J, leaving 10 bases between. Here the CDR3 DNA reads TGTGCCAGCAGCTTCCCCCCCTCGGAGACCCAGTACTTC. Translating gives CASSFPPSETQYF. The variable domain in full, with the rest retrieved from reference TRBV7-9 and TRBJ2-5, is DTGVSQNPRHKITKRGQNVTFRCDPISEHNRLYWYRQTLGQGPEFLTYFQNEAQLEKSRLLSDRFSAERPKGSFSTLEIQRTEQGDSAMYLCASSFPPSETQYFGPGTRLLVL.

This clonotype came up many times. Relative to the germline gene, one junction end is altered; a read error may explain this. The chain uses TRBV2 and TRBJ2-3; 14 positions match TRBD2. This CDR3 comprises 16 residues. CDR1 is SNHLY and CDR2 is FYNNEI in the germline V gene. The CDR3 region has the DNA TGTGCCAGCAGGGAAGGACTAGCGGGGGGTTTAGATACGCAGTATTTT. It encodes CASREGLAGGLDTQYF.

This clonotype was counted many times. The chain joins TRBV28 to TRBJ2-7; D ambiguous. CDR1 is MDHEN, CDR2 SYDVKM, per germline. This CDR3 has 13 residues. Trimming stripped 4 bases from V and 2 bases from J, with 9 bases between. CDR3 sequence (DNA): TGTGCCAGCAGTTCCCACCTAGCCTACGAGCAGTACTTC. It encodes CASSSHLAYEQYF.

This clonotype was counted a few times. This chain joins TRBV28 and TRBJ2-7; 10 positions agree with TRBD2. J lost 5 bases, V lost 7 bases, and 2 bases had no gene match. This CDR3 spans 12 amino acids. Germline lookup yields CDR1 MDHEN and CDR2 SYDVKM. Here the CDR3 DNA reads TGTGCCAGCACAAGCGGGGGGGACGAGCAGTACTTC. Residues: CASTSGGDEQYF.

The chain is built from TRBV5-4 and TRBJ1-2; tentatively, D is TRBD1 (5 bases). Trimming took off 4 bases at V and 4 bases at J, with 14 bases between the two ends. CDR1 and CDR2 from the germline V gene are SGHNT and YYREEE (reference sequence). This CDR3 contains 14 residues. The CDR3 sequence is CASSPGTVGYGYTF. The CDR3 nucleotides read TGTGCCAGCAGCCCCGGGACTGTTGGCTATGGCTACACCTTC.

This clonotype has ten or more counts. V and J are TRBV20-1 and TRBJ1-6; D gene ambiguous. The CDR3 consists of 15 residues. Germline values: CDR1 DFQATT, CDR2 SNEGSKA (reference sequence). Trimming cost V 1 base and J 4 bases, with 11 bases left between them. The CDR3 region has the DNA TGCAGTGCTAGAGTTGGTGGCGTTTATAATTCACCCCTCCACTTT. The encoded protein is CSARVGGVYNSPLHF.

This clonotype has ten or more counts. The rearrangement uses TRBV6-5 and TRBJ1-5; no reliable D call. V dropped 3 bases and J dropped 2 bases, with 14 bases sitting between them. This CDR3 contains 16 residues. CDR1 is MNHEY, CDR2 SVGAGI, per germline. CDR3 protein: CASSYRRDGGNQPQHF. CDR3 DNA sequence: TGTGCCAGCAGTTATCGGAGGGATGGCGGCAATCAGCCCCAGCATTTT.

V usage is TRBV4-1 and J usage is TRBJ2-4; D remains ambiguous. The CDR3 contains 16 residues. The germline V and J ends were trimmed by 6 bases and 0 bases, with 15 bases remaining between them. Germline V gives CDR1 MGHRA, CDR2 YSYEKL. The CDR3 DNA reads as TGCGCCAGCAGTTCGACGACAACCCTAGCCAAAAACATTCAGTACTTC. It encodes CASSSTTTLAKNIQYF.

Worth noting for this clonotype: A read error may be the cause here, since a much bigger clone is one base away. This chain links TRBV6-1 with TRBJ2-1, with 13 bases matching TRBD2. Germline-derived CDR1 and CDR2 are MNHNS and SASEGT. There are 15 residues in the CDR3. In DNA form, the CDR3 reads TGTGCCAGCGGTGACGGGACTAGCGGGGACAATGAGCAGTTCTTC. Protein: CASGDGTSGDNEQFF.

This clonotype was found a few times. The CDR3 region is CASSREGLRNEQFF. In nucleotides, the CDR3 is TGTGCCAGCAGCCGAGAGGGACTGCGCAATGAGCAGTTCTTC. The genes are TRBV11-1 and TRBJ2-1; D may be TRBD2 (6 bases). The CDR3 runs to 14 residues. CDR1 and CDR2 (germline): SGHAT, FQDESV (reference sequence). With 5 bases removed from V and 6 bases from J, the gap between germline ends came to 14 bases. Full variable domain (outside the CDR3, taken from reference TRBV11-1 and TRBJ2-1): EAEVAQSPRYKITEKSQAVAFWCDPISGHATLYWYRQILGQGPELLVQFQDESVVDDSQLPKDRFSAERLKGVDSTLKIQPAELGDSAMYLCASSREGLRNEQFFGPGTRLTVL.

The V and J genes are TRBV4-1 and TRBJ2-7, with 7 nucleotides matching TRBD1. V shed 3 bases and J 4 bases; nucleotides not matched to a gene: 9. The CDR3 length is 15 residues. CDR1 MGHRA and CDR2 YSYEKL come from the germline V gene. The CDR3 loop is CASSQQTGLRYEQYF. CDR3 coding DNA: TGCGCCAGCAGCCAGCAGACAGGGCTTCGGTACGAGCAGTACTTC.

This clonotype was observed a few times. This rearrangement joins TRBV28 to TRBJ1-2, with TRBD1 as a possible D gene (6 bases). Per germline, CDR1 MDHEN and CDR2 SYDVKM. The CDR3 has 13 amino acids. The V end was cut by 4 bases, the J end by 7 bases, with 13 bases between. CDR3 sequence: CASSSPLGAGYTF. The DNA of the CDR3 is TGTGCCAGCAGTTCTCCCTTGGGGGCTGGCTACACCTTC.

Turning to this clonotype: At one boundary the junction diverges from the germline segment, which might be a read error. This chain uses TRBV27 with TRBJ1-5; TRBD1 agrees at 8 bases. Per germline, CDR1 MNHEY and CDR2 SMNVEV (reference sequence). The CDR3 covers 14 residues. The CDR3 protein is CAGSRQGFTQPQHF. The CDR3 DNA follows: TGTGCCGGCAGCCGACAGGGGTTCACTCAGCCCCAGCATTTT.

This clonotype has ten or more counts. The chain is built from TRBV11-2 and TRBJ2-3; D is possibly TRBD1 (5 bases). Germline V gives CDR1 SGHAT, CDR2 FQNNGV. The CDR3 sequence is 13 residues long. Deletions cut 3 bases from V and 5 bases from J, with 9 bases between. CDR3 sequence reads: CASSLKGVDTQYF. The CDR3 nucleotides read TGTGCCAGCAGCTTGAAAGGGGTAGATACGCAGTATTTT.

This clonotype was seen at least ten times. The chain has TRBV12-3 or TRBV12-4 and TRBJ1-1; D gene unclear. This CDR3 spans 12 amino acids. V shed 1 base and J shed 8 bases, with 8 bases lying between them. The CDR3 protein is CASSLEGSEAFF. Here the CDR3 DNA reads TGTGCCAGCAGTTTAGAGGGTTCGGAAGCTTTCTTT.

The genes are TRBV20-1 and TRBJ1-1; 7 bases are a match to TRBD1. V lost 4 bases to trimming and J lost 6 bases; unmatched junction nucleotides: 11. This CDR3 has 14 residues. Germline-derived CDR1 and CDR2 are DFQATT and SNEGSKA (reference sequence). The CDR3 nucleotides are TGCAGTGCTACACCAGGGGGGGCGGTTGCTGAAGCTTTCTTT. Encoded protein: CSATPGGAVAEAFF.

This clonotype appeared a few times. The chain uses TRBV19 and TRBJ1-4; D possibly corresponds to TRBD1 (5 bases). Germline CDR1 LNHDA, CDR2 SQIVND (reference sequence). CDR3 length equals 15 residues. The ends were cut back, 9 bases at V and 0 bases at J, with 14 bases in the middle. This CDR3 reads CASQYRSATNEKLFF. In DNA, the CDR3 is TGTGCCAGCCAGTACAGGTCCGCAACTAATGAAAAACTGTTTTTT. Looking up the rest from reference TRBV19 and TRBJ1-4 gives the full variable domain: DGGITQSPKYLFRKEGQNVTLSCEQNLNHDAMYWYRQDPGQGLRLIYYSQIVNDFQKGDIAEGYSVSREKKESFPLTVTSAQKNPTAFYLCASQYRSATNEKLFFGSGTQLSVL.

This clonotype was seen a few times. The chain uses TRBV7-9 and TRBJ2-5; 10 positions agree with TRBD2. This CDR3 region has 14 residues. V lost 3 bases, J lost 4 bases, and 2 bases stayed unmatched. Germline V CDR1 and CDR2: SEHNR, FQNEAQ (reference sequence). The CDR3 DNA follows: TGTGCCAGCAGCTTCTCTAGCGGGGGAGAGACCCAGTACTTC. Protein sequence: CASSFSSGGETQYF.

The chain is built from TRBV28 and TRBJ2-7; TRBD2 matches at 11 bases. After removal of 5 bases from V and 1 base from J, the junction contained 7 bases not matched to a gene. CDR1 and CDR2 (germline): MDHEN, SYDVKM. This CDR3 region has 16 residues. The CDR3 loop reads CASSTRLAGKSYEQYF. CDR3 sequence (DNA): TGTGCCAGCAGTACGCGACTAGCGGGGAAATCCTACGAGCAGTACTTC.

This clonotype was detected ten times or more. The V gene is TRBV12-5, the J gene TRBJ1-1; no clear D gene. V was trimmed by 8 bases and J by 0 bases, leaving 13 bases between them. Germline V gives CDR1 LGHNT, CDR2 FRNRAP. The CDR3 sequence is 14 residues long. CDR3 sequence (DNA): TGTGCTAGTAAAGAAGGAAATGTGAACACTGAAGCTTTCTTT. Protein sequence: CASKEGNVNTEAFF.

This clonotype was seen once. The CDR3 is CASAPKDRENAGELFF. The CDR3 region has the DNA TGCGCCAGCGCCCCCAAGGACAGGGAAAACGCCGGGGAGCTGTTTTTT. This sequence joins TRBV5-1 and TRBJ2-2; 8 positions match TRBD1. The CDR3 has 16 residues. Germline V gene sequence: CDR1 SGHRS, CDR2 YFSETQ. J gave up 6 bases and V 7 bases, and 14 bases lay outside the gene matches.

Ten or more counts support this clonotype. The gene calls are TRBV7-9 and TRBJ2-7, with TRBD1 matching over 10 bases. This CDR3 region has 14 residues. Germline-derived CDR1 and CDR2 are SEHNR and FQNEAQ (reference sequence). V shed 1 base, J shed 8 bases, and the junction held 5 bases outside the gene matches. CDR3 sequence (DNA): TGTGCCAGCAGCTTAGGACAGGGGGCTGGTAAGCAGTACTTC. Protein: CASSLGQGAGKQYF. The whole variable domain, remainder taken from reference TRBV7-9 and TRBJ2-7, is DTGVSQNPRHKITKRGQNVTFRCDPISEHNRLYWYRQTLGQGPEFLTYFQNEAQLEKSRLLSDRFSAERPKGSFSTLEIQRTEQGDSAMYLCASSLGQGAGKQYFGPGTRLTVT.

The chain is built from TRBV20-1 and TRBJ2-7; D is unclear. The CDR3 consists of 14 residues. Germline lookup yields CDR1 DFQATT and CDR2 SNEGSKA (reference sequence). V gave up 1 base and J gave up 1 base, with 11 bases separating them. The CDR3: CSARGRQNSYEQYF. DNA for the CDR3: TGCAGTGCTAGAGGGCGGCAAAATTCCTACGAGCAGTACTTC.

This clonotype was detected only a few times. The chain carries TRBV5-1 and TRBJ1-1; 7 bases match TRBD1. The CDR3 loop spans 15 amino acids. Trimming cost V 4 bases and J 1 base; bases outside gene matches: 7. Germline CDR1 SGHRS, CDR2 YFSETQ. As DNA, the CDR3 is TGCGCCAGCAGCGCCGCCGGGACAGAGAACACTGAAGCTTTCTTT. Its protein product is CASSAAGTENTEAFF.